This TCR beta chain is drawn from a study of blood T cells in healthy people across ages. Comment on this clonotype: What it binds is unknown.

Study outcomes and limitations: CMV infection status of these donors was not known.

The germline gives CDR1 LNHDA, CDR2 SQIVND (reference sequence). The V and J ends lost 6 bases and 2 bases respectively, with 10 bases between them. The CDR3 is made up of 14 amino acids. The second PCR ran roughly 7 to 12 cycles with a sample-barcoded 5' primer and J-beta primers. Each cDNA was tagged by a template-switch adaptor containing 12 random nucleotides. TCRdb called the 5' RACE reads again in MiXCR, with one record for every CDR3 protein. Among about 1 million distinct CDR3 sequences listed, around 27% were seen once. These data were also filed under a second study, of T cells of mothers and their children. From that second work: In the second PCR, M1S primer introduced barcodes and 2-4 random bases. The output of TCR recombination is shaped by thymic selection similarly in related and unrelated pairs.

This TCR was recovered from a girl aged 2-9 years in good health. Sequencing used blood. This rearrangement joins TRBV19 to TRBJ2-2; D possibly matches TRBD1 or TRBD2 (5 bases each). CDR3 sequence reads: CASRGPVNTGELFF. CDR3 sequence (DNA): TGTGCCAGTAGGGGACCGGTAAACACCGGGGAGCTGTTTTTT.